The entry below describes one T cell receptor (beta chain). Antigen specificity is unknown. Generated by immunoSEQ multiplex PCR, the TCRdb table keeps only in-frame clones and is missing some. This sample has 2,500,000 or so clones, with 80% to 95% found just once. These data belong to a study of shared clonotypes between healthy human individuals. Study-level results: Clonotypes shared by all four sorted-subset donors had higher generation probabilities than non-shared clonotypes. Expectations were that clonotype sharing among donors would be affected by sequencing depth.

Input material: naive CD4+ T cells from PBMCs. Subset described: CD45RA+ positively selected. The receptor was derived from a man younger than 35 in good health. Some clones in this sample may be carry-over from other donors' samples.

As DNA, the CDR3 is TGCACCAGCAGCCACCACACCGGGGATGAGCAGTTCTTC. Translating it yields CTSSHHTGDEQFF. The chain is built from TRBV1 and TRBJ2-1; the table's D call, TRBD2, has no DNA check behind it. TRBV1 is marked as a pseudogene. The CDR3 consists of 13 residues.